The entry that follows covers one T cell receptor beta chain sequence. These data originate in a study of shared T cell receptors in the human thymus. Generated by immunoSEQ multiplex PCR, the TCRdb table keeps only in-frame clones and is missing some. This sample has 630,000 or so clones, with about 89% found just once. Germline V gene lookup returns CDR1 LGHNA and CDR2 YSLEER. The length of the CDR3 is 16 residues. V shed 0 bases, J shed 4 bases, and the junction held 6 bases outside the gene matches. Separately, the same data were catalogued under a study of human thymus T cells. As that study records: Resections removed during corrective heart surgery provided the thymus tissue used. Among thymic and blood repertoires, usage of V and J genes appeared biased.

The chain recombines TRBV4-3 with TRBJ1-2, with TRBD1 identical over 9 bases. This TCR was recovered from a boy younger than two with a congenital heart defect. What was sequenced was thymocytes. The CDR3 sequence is CASSQDYRGRSYGYTF. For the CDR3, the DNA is TGCGCCAGCAGCCAAGATTACAGGGGGCGTAGCTATGGCTACACCTTC.